What follows is one T cell receptor beta chain and its context. Its antigen is unidentified. The source of the sample is a study of blood T cells in healthy people across ages. The second PCR ran roughly 6 to 11 cycles with a sample-barcoded 5' primer and J-beta primers. TCRdb recomputed calls from the 5' RACE reads with MiXCR, one row per CDR3 protein. The sample carries over 1,500,000 distinct CDR3 sequences, around 42% recorded once. The CDR3 runs to 16 residues. The V and J ends lost 3 bases and 7 bases respectively, with 22 bases between them. Germline lookup yields CDR1 DFQATT and CDR2 SNEGSKA (reference sequence). Study-level points and caveats: Comparison with aged donors showed that long-lived donors had more naive CD4+ cells and higher diversity. As naive T cell percentage varied, TCR beta diversity correlated strongly with it.

The sample taken for sequencing was blood. The source is a human donor in good health. This chain joins TRBV20-1 and TRBJ2-1; TRBD2 might be the D (5 bases). CDR3: CSASVVKWAGRNEQFF. In nucleotides, the CDR3 is TGCAGTGCTAGTGTTGTAAAGTGGGCGGGCAGAAATGAGCAGTTCTTC.